This note documents a single T cell receptor beta chain sequence. Using immunoSEQ multiplex PCR, the repertoire was profiled, and TCRdb retains in-frame clones only, with some absent. The sample carries some 150,000 clones, 84% recorded once. This sample was included in a study of blood T cell repertoires in COVID-19. V was pared by 5 bases and J by 11 bases, with 12 bases of the junction left unmatched. Per germline, CDR1 SGHTA and CDR2 FQGNSA. The CDR3 has 14 residues. The sequenced sample consisted of peripheral blood. V and J are TRBV7-2 and TRBJ1-5, with 7 bases lining up with TRBD1. The clonotype comes from a man aged 35-49 years who had recovered from COVID-19. The CDR3 here is CASSPGQASPSQHF. The CDR3 region has the DNA TGTGCCAGCAGCCCTGGACAGGCCTCCCCGTCCCAGCATTTT.